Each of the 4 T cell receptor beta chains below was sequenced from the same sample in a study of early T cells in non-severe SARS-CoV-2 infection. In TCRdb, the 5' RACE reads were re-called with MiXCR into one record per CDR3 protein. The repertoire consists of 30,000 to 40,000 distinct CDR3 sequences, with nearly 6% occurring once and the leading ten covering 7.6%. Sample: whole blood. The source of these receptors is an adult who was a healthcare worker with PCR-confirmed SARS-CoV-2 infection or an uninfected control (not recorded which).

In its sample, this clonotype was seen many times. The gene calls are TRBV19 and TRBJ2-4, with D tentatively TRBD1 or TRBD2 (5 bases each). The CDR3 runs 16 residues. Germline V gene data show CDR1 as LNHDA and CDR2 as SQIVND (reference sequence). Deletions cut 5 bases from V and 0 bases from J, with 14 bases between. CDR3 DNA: TGTGCCAGTAGTGTATTCACAGGACTAGCCAAAAACATTCAGTACTTC. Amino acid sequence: CASSVFTGLAKNIQYF.

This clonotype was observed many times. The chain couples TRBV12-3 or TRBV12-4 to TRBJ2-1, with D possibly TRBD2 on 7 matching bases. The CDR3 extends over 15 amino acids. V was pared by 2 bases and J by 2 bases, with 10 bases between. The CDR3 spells CASSLRGGPYNEQFF. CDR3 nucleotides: TGTGCCAGCAGTTTACGCGGGGGCCCCTACAATGAGCAGTTCTTC.

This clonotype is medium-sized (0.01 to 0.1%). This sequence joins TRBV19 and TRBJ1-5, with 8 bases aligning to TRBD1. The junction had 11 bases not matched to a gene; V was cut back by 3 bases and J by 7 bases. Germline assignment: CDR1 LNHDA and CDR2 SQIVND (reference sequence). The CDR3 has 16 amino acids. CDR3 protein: CASSIGTGGGGQPQHF. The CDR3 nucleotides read TGTGCCAGTAGTATCGGGACAGGCGGCGGGGGGCAGCCCCAGCATTTT.

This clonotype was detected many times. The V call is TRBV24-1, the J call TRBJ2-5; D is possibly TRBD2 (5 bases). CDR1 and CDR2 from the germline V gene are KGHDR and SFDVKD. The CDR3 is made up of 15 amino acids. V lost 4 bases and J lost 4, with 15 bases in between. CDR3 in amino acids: CATSDPGLMGETQYF. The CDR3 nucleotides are TGTGCCACCAGTGACCCCGGACTGATGGGAGAGACCCAGTACTTC.